This T cell receptor beta chain was recovered during a study of blood T cell repertoires in COVID-19. In the authors' methods: Amplified reference gene primers provided the basis for estimating nucleated cell counts. TCRdb keeps only in-frame clones here, not all; method: immunoSEQ multiplex PCR. Clonal size and the V and J genes are those of that table, whereas D and trimming came from the DNA. The sample gives over 250,000 clones, over 75% of which show up once; about 14% is in the top ten. Per germline, CDR1 LGHDT and CDR2 YNNKEL (reference sequence). Trimming removed 1 base from V and 7 bases from J, with 11 bases in between. This CDR3 is 14 amino acids long.

Material: peripheral blood. The chain carries TRBV3-1 (or the pseudogene TRBV3-2) and TRBJ1-5, with D uncertain. This clonotype was obtained from a human donor in a cohort sampled during active COVID-19. CDR3 sequence: CASSQGLQRQPQHF. The CDR3 DNA reads as TGTGCCAGCAGCCAAGGGCTACAGAGACAGCCCCAGCATTTT.